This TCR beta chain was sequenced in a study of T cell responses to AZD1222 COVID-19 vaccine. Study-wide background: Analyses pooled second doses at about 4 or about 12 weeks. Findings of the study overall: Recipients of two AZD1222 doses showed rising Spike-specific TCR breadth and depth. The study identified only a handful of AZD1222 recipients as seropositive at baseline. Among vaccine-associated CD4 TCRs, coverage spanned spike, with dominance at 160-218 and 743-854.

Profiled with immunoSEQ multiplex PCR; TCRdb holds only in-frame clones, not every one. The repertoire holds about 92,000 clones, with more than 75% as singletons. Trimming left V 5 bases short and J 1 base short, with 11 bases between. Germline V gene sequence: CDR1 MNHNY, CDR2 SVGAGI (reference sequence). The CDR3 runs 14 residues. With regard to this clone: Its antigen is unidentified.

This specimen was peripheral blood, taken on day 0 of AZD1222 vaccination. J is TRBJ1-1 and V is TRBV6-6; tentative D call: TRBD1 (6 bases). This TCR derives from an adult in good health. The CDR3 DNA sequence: TGTGCCAGCAGTACGGGGGGACAGAACACTGAAGCTTTCTTT. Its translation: CASSTGGQNTEAFF.